This T cell receptor (beta chain) comes out of a study of blood T cell repertoires in COVID-19 (dated by TCRdb to about 2020). For the study in its entirety: Samples covering the acute and convalescent phases of COVID-19 were provided by collaborators in the United States, Italy and Spain. Where available, HLA class I and class II types were taken from metadata supplied by the sample provider and were not determined by assay-based typing. Samples were obtained from the ongoing ImmuneRACE study (first 160 participants) and from some 1,200 subjects provided by 6 global collaborators. The repertoires were made available in a free public database intended to serve as a resource for research on the immune response to SARS-CoV-2. A de-identified subject ID, COVID-19 status, age in years and sex were almost always included in the sample metadata. The dataset comprised deeply sampled blood TCRbeta repertoires from subjects exposed to, actively infected with, or recovered from COVID-19. The material from the prospective study consisted of cDNA or gDNA derived from T cells, B-cell-depleted T cells, or PBMCs.

Each collaborating institution followed its own protocols to collect whole blood in K2EDTA tubes. For TCRbeta analysis, collaborator samples were shipped as frozen whole blood, as isolated PBMCs, or as DNA extracted from either sample type. General conclusions and limits of the study: The amount of clinical and demographic metadata varied by source and participant and was provided uncurated.

TCRbeta CDR3 regions were amplified from genomic DNA using the immunoSEQ Assay, a bias-controlled multiplex PCR. For the original study's pipeline: The number of nucleated cells in each sample was estimated from the amplification of reference gene primers within the assay. To quantify the absolute abundance of each unique TCRbeta CDR3 rearrangement, sequence reads were collapsed and filtered. For each sample, productive Simpson clonality was calculated as the square root of Simpson's diversity index over productive rearrangements. Held by TCRdb, this immuneACCESS table contains in-frame sequences only and omits some clones. Under half of the omission traces to an unresolved V gene where checked; the cause of the rest is unknown. The V and J calls and the clone size are those of that table, but D and trimming were determined from the DNA. Within this sample are over 60,000 clones, with about 81% of them counted one time only. Around 20% of the sample is in the top ten clones.

Concerning this clone: This receptor's antigen is unknown. Per-base qualities were not stored, and no clone one base away is much larger.

CDR1 is given as KGHSH and CDR2 as LQKENI, both from the germline V gene. The trim is 0 bases for V and 4 bases for J, with a gap of 9 bases between the germline ends. Its CDR3 holds 14 amino acids, cysteine through phenylalanine. Just CDR3 DNA is preserved here, 42 bases in frame from base 1. Recombination linked TRBV18 to TRBJ1-2; the D gene assignment is ambiguous. The sequence derives from a human donor in a cohort sampled during active COVID-19. The sequenced sample was peripheral blood. The nucleotide sequence is TGTGCCAGCTCACCACCCGCCGGGTCCTATGGCTACACCTTC. This is translated as CASSPPAGSYGYTF.